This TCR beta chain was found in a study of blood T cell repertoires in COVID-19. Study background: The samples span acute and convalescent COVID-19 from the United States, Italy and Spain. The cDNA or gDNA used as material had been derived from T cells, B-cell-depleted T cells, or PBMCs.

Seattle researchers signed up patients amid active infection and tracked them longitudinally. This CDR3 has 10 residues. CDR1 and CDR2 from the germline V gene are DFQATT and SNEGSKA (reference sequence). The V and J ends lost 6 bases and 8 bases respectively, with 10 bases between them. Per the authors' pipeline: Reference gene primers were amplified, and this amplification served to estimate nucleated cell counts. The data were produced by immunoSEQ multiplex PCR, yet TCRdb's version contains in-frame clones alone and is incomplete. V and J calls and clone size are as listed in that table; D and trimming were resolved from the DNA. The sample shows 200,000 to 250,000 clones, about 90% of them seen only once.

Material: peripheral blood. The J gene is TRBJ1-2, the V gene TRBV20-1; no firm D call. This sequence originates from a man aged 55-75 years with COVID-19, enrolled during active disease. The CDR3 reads CSARPLGYTF. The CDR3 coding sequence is TGCAGTGCAAGACCCTTAGGCTACACCTTC.